Listed below are T cell receptor beta chains from one sample, sequenced in a study of T cell repertoires in cytomegalovirus infection. Each CDR3 protein gets one entry after TCRdb re-called the reads with MiXCR. The profile covers approximately 140,000 distinct CDR3 sequences, with about 6.5% appearing a single time and about 20% taken by the ten largest. The sequenced sample was PBMCs. All receptors come from a human donor in good health (CMV status not recorded). Some clones in this sample may be carry-over from other donors' samples. The CDR3 runs from the conserved cysteine through the conserved F or W. The D gene is left open where the match is weak. Size is omitted from some rows. Given values are once, few, many or a class for expanded clones.

abundance,v_gene,d_gene,len,j_gene,CDR3nt,CDR3aa
NA,TRBV7-4,TRBD1,12,TRBJ2-1,TGTGCCAGCAGCACCAGGACAGGCGAGAAGTTCTTC,CASSTRTGEKFF
NA,TRBV19,TRBD1,16,TRBJ1-1,TGTGCCAGTACCCTCCCAGGGGGGGCTGGAAACACTGAAGCTTTCTTT,CASTLPGGAGNTEAFF
NA,TRBV12-3/TRBV12-4,NA,17,TRBJ2-1,TGTGCCAGCAGTTGGGTGGGTTTGGGCCCGGGGGGCGATGAGCAGTTCTTC,CASSWVGLGPGGDEQFF
many,TRBV11-3,TRBD2,16,TRBJ2-1,TGTGCCAGCAGCTCCATTCGACTAGCGGGGAGGGGTGAGCAGTTCTTC,CASSSIRLAGRGEQFF
many,TRBV7-9,NA,14,TRBJ2-1,TGTGCCAGCAGCTTATGGGGGGCCGGGGATGAGCAGTTCTTC,CASSLWGAGDEQFF
few,TRBV5-5,NA,12,TRBJ2-7,TGTGCCAGCAGTGGGGTCCCCTACGAGCAGTACTTC,CASSGVPYEQYF
many,TRBV5-1,TRBD2,19,TRBJ2-2,TGCGCCAGCAGCTTGGGGGGGACTACCCTCACAACTAACACCGGGGAGCTGTTTTTT,CASSLGGTTLTTNTGELFF
many,TRBV28,NA,14,TRBJ1-4,TGTGCCAGCAGTTCCTCTGCGGCGCTAACTAAACTGTTTTTT,CASSSSAALTKLFF
few,TRBV7-9,TRBD1,14,TRBJ1-5,TGTGCCAGCAGCCCCGACAGGGTAGGGCAGCCCCAGCATTTT,CASSPDRVGQPQHF
many,TRBV28,NA,15,TRBJ2-4,TGTGCCAGCAGTCCAGGGGACCTAGCCAAAAACATTCAGTACTTC,CASSPGDLAKNIQYF
NA,TRBV29-1,NA,13,TRBJ1-2,TGCAGCGGCGCCCCGGGGAGTGGCTATGGCTACACCTTC,CSGAPGSGYGYTF
NA,TRBV10-3,NA,14,TRBJ2-7,TGTGCCATCAGGGAGGGGGCCTCAGCCTACGAGCAGTACTTC,CAIREGASAYEQYF
few,TRBV6-2/TRBV6-3,NA,13,TRBJ2-7,TGTGCCAGCATCGCAGGCCGCTCCTACGAGCAGTACTTC,CASIAGRSYEQYF
many,TRBV7-8,NA,15,TRBJ1-5,TGTGCCAGCAGCTTAGTGAGGGCCAGCAATCAGCCCCAGCATTTT,CASSLVRASNQPQHF
NA,TRBV14,NA,15,TRBJ1-6,TGTGCCAGCAGCCACGCGGCAGGGAGCGGATCACCCCTCCACTTT,CASSHAAGSGSPLHF
many,TRBV7-2,NA,13,TRBJ2-5,TGTGCCAGCAGCTTGACAACTCAAGAGACCCAGTACTTC,CASSLTTQETQYF
NA,TRBV28,TRBD1,15,TRBJ1-5,TGTGCCAGCAGTCCTTCCGGGACAGGGAATCAGCCCCAGCATTTT,CASSPSGTGNQPQHF